Here is one T cell receptor (beta chain) with its context. This clone was seen more than once but under ten times. Its antigen is still unknown. No base-level quality is on record; no much larger clone is a single base apart. From the cysteine through the phenylalanine, the CDR3 covers 16 amino acids. Just CDR3 DNA is preserved here, 48 bases in frame from base 1. Trimming costs V 3 bases and J 4 bases, and their ends lie 17 bases apart. CDR1 and CDR2, per the germline V gene (reference sequence), are MNHNY and SVGAGI. Healthy HIV-negative adults with no recently reported acute infections or vaccinations were included as donors. Every donor was a Caucasian adult living in Nashville, Tennessee, USA. In the unsorted samples, 85 million to 100 million PBMCs were counted, and genomic DNA was extracted using the QIAamp DNA Blood Mini kit. Blood was collected by leukapheresis, and PBMCs were isolated by Ficoll-Histopaque density gradient centrifugation and then cryopreserved in liquid nitrogen vapor phase.

The sample originates from a study of shared clonotypes between healthy human individuals (TCRdb year 2020). The study in broad terms: The cohort comprised two women and three men aged 18 to 49 years. Libraries were prepared and TCR repertoires were sequenced by different laboratories using diverse techniques, in order to increase sequencing depth and limit assay-specific biases. To estimate repertoire size and how much clonotype sharing occurs between individuals, the study deeply sequenced the blood TCR repertoires of a handful of healthy adults. Between about 0.94 and 10 billion PBMCs per donor were obtained by leukapheresis. Summary of the overall study and its limitations: Pairwise subsampling led to the expectation that sequencing depth would affect the degree of clonotype sharing among donors. Only blood was sampled, and tissue TCR repertoires likely differ from those in blood. The genetic and exposure-history diversity represented was limited by the small number of donors.

TCR CDR3 regions were amplified from genomic DNA by multiplex PCR using the deep immunoSEQ assay. Extracted genomic DNA from each cell subset was distributed evenly across all wells of several immunoSEQ 96-well plates, and each plate was treated as a replicate. Each replicate PCR for unsorted PBMC received approximately 0.3 ug genomic DNA, equal to tens of thousands of T cell genomes. Genomic DNA from unsorted PBMC was sequenced over ten immunoSEQ deep assay plates. The purified libraries were quantified using a Qubit 3.0 fluorometer, sized with a Bioanalyzer 2100, and then quantified again using the KAPA Library Quantification kit. A separate single-read 150-cycle Illumina NextSeq 550 flow cell was used to sequence each immunoSEQ 96-well plate. Concerning the study's data processing: Because only junctional sequences without quality scores were contained in the immunoSEQ output, filtering matching that applied to full-length reads could not be performed. To assign V/J genes and CDR3, sequences were annotated against IMGT germline references using PyIR, a Python wrapper for IgBLAST v1.9. Any read was removed if the V/J assignment was weak (E-value above 1e-6), the CDR3 was missing, or the read contained stop codons, out-of-frame junctions, or ambiguous translated residues. V3J clonotypes were defined by identical inferred V gene, J gene, and CDR3 amino acid sequence. The percentage overlap between two repertoires was calculated by dividing the number of shared unique clonotypes by the size of the smaller repertoire. Richness of each repertoire was evaluated using RTK rarefaction, the Chao1 estimator, and Recon v2.1 estimates of unobserved clonotypes. TCRdb limited this immuneACCESS table to in-frame rearrangements with V and J called. A share of clones is missing; checked studies link under half to unresolved V genes, and the rest is unexplained. The DNA gave D and trimming, while V, J and clone size come from that table. The sample records a few hundred thousand clones, around three quarters of which are singletons. The ten largest clonotypes hold approximately 12% of the sample.

This clonotype originated in a woman aged 40-49 years in good health. Some clones in this sample may be carry-over from other donors' samples. The receptor chain draws on TRBV6-6 and TRBJ2-3, with the D call tentatively TRBD1 or TRBD2, each fitting 5 bases. Input material: PBMCs. The DNA sequence reads TGTGCCAGCAGTTATACGGGCGGAATGGGGGCAGATACGCAGTATTTT. This gives the protein CASSYTGGMGADTQYF.